This TCR beta chain was obtained from a study of multiple sclerosis patients with progressive multifocal leukoencephalopathy. Overall study findings and caveats: Before and during natalizumab, the clones expanded at PML already existed. In most PML patients, TRB repertoires appeared less diverse by entropy.

Regarding time point: 12 to 13 months of natalizumab therapy. CDR3 length: 11 residues. The germline V gene encodes CDR1 MNHNY and CDR2 SVGAGI (reference sequence). Trimming removed 10 bases from V and 1 base from J, with 7 bases in between. Comment on this clone: What it binds is unknown.

Assay used: immunoSEQ multiplex PCR; TCRdb lists only in-frame clones, some missing. The sample carries tens of thousands of clones, 90% recorded once. The sample consisted of PBMCs, taken from a patient treated with natalizumab. The chain links TRBV6-6 to TRBJ1-1; D uncertain. This clonotype was sampled from a human donor with multiple sclerosis. The DNA for the CDR3 is TGTGCCATCCACAGGAACACTGAAGCTTTCTTT. Residues: CAIHRNTEAFF.